This entry lists 30 T cell receptor beta chains sequenced from one sample in a study of regulatory T cells in long-lasting Graves disease. Time point defined: persistent/refractory GD, antithyroid drugs over 5 years with positive TRAb. The TCR library was made from RNA that had been extracted from PBMCs in TRIzol. Construction of TCR beta libraries relied on iRepertoire HTBI primers and on Arm-PCR targeting CDR3 regions. Each CDR3 protein gets one entry after TCRdb re-called the multiplex PCR reads with MiXCR. Here the sample spans hundreds of thousands of distinct CDR3 sequences, about a fifth being singletons. This specimen was peripheral blood mononuclear cells (PBMCs), taken when the disease was refractory, from a patient treated with antithyroid drugs. The source of these receptors is a female donor with Graves disease.

This clonotype was observed once. The gene calls are TRBV14 and TRBJ2-5; D unclear. Germline CDR1 SGHDN, CDR2 FVKESK. The CDR3 is made up of 13 amino acids. The ends were cut back, 2 bases at V and 2 bases at J, with 6 bases in the middle. The CDR3 DNA is TGTGCCAGCAGCCAACAGATACAAGAGACCCAGTACTTC. This codes for CASSQQIQETQYF.

The table lists this clonotype with a few counts. The CDR3 DNA sequence: TGTGCCAGCAGCCAAGATGGGGACCCTCAAGAGACCCAGTACTTC. Amino acids: CASSQDGDPQETQYF. This chain links TRBV4-2 with TRBJ2-5; D may be TRBD1 or TRBD2 (5 bases each). Germline CDR1 reads LGHNA; CDR2 reads YNFKEQ. CDR3 length: 15 residues. V was clipped by 0 bases and J by 2 bases, with 10 bases between them.

Many counts were recorded for this clonotype. J is TRBJ2-2 and V is TRBV12-3 or TRBV12-4; D uncertain. The CDR3 runs 13 residues. With 5 bases removed from V and 7 bases from J, the gap between germline ends came to 11 bases. The CDR3 bases are TGTGCCAGCAGTCTCGAGAACGGCGGGGAGCTGTTTTTT. Its protein is CASSLENGGELFF.

This chain connects TRBV5-1 to TRBJ1-1, with D perhaps TRBD1 (5 bases). The CDR3 loop spans 13 amino acids. V lost 7 bases and J 5 bases, leaving 15 bases between the germline ends. CDR1 is SGHRS, CDR2 YFSETQ, per germline. For the CDR3, the DNA is TGCGCCAGCGCCCGCAGGGTTGTTACTGAAGCTTTCTTT. Encoded protein: CASARRVVTEAFF.

This clonotype was picked up a small number of times. The V and J genes are TRBV5-4 and TRBJ2-7; a weak D match, TRBD2 (5 bases). Germline V gene lookup returns CDR1 SGHNT and CDR2 YYREEE (reference sequence). The CDR3 consists of 13 residues. Trimming took 4 bases from V and 5 from J, leaving 13 bases between them. The DNA of the CDR3 is TGTGCCAGCAGCCCCAGGACCGGGAACGAGCAGTACTTC. Translating gives CASSPRTGNEQYF.

At least ten counts were recorded for this clonotype. V gene TRBV30 combines with J gene TRBJ1-2; tentative D call: TRBD1 (6 bases). This CDR3 has 14 residues. Trimming stripped 2 bases from V and 7 bases from J, with 17 bases between. Germline V lookup: CDR1 GTSNPN, CDR2 SVGIG (reference sequence). CDR3 bases: TGTGCCTGGAGTCCCCCACAGGGAAGGGGTGGCTACACCTTC. Protein: CAWSPPQGRGGYTF.

This clonotype was seen at least ten times. The V and J genes are TRBV16 and TRBJ1-2, with D possibly matching TRBD1 (6 bases). The CDR3 sequence is 12 residues long. Germline CDR1 and CDR2: KGHSY and FQNENV. V shed 6 bases and J shed 8 bases, with 13 bases lying between them. In nucleotides, the CDR3 is TGTGCCAGCAGTTTATCGCAGGGGGGCTACACCTTC. It codes for CASSLSQGGYTF.

This clonotype came up many times. The gene calls are TRBV2 and TRBJ2-7; D not resolved. Germline V gene lookup returns CDR1 SNHLY and CDR2 FYNNEI. CDR3 size: 14 residues. V dropped 10 bases and J dropped 1 base, with 17 bases sitting between them. CDR3 in amino acids: CATPVGNPSYEQYF. The CDR3 DNA reads TGTGCCACCCCTGTGGGTAACCCTTCCTACGAGCAGTACTTC.

This clonotype was seen a few times. This sequence joins TRBV25-1 and TRBJ1-2; D possibly corresponds to TRBD1 (5 bases). Germline CDR1 and CDR2: MGHDK and SYGVNS. This CDR3 contains 13 residues. Trimming shortened V by 5 bases and J by 4 bases, and 11 bases separated the two germline ends. CDR3 region: CASSPLGGYGYTF. The CDR3 DNA sequence: TGTGCCAGCAGTCCCCTGGGGGGCTATGGCTACACCTTC.

The chain combines TRBV5-5 with TRBJ1-1; D remains ambiguous. In germline, CDR1 is SGHKS, CDR2 YYEKEE (reference sequence). The CDR3 has 13 amino acids. Trimming left V 7 bases short and J 0 bases short, with 10 bases between. CDR3 in amino acids: CASGLKLNTEAFF. CDR3 DNA sequence: TGTGCCAGCGGCCTTAAATTGAACACTGAAGCTTTCTTT.

This clonotype has just a few counts. The chain combines TRBV5-1 with TRBJ2-2; 9 bases are a match to TRBD1. V shed 0 bases, J shed 6 bases, and the junction held 0 bases outside the gene matches. CDR3 length equals 14 residues. Per the germline V gene, CDR1 is SGHRS and CDR2 is YFSETQ. The CDR3 DNA reads TGCGCCAGCAGCTTGGACAGGGGGCCCGGGGAGCTGTTTTTT. Translated: CASSLDRGPGELFF.

This clonotype was seen a single time. The V call is TRBV27, the J call TRBJ2-3, with TRBD2 as a possible D gene (6 bases). The CDR3 is 15 residues long. Germline CDR1 reads MNHEY; CDR2 reads SMNVEV (reference sequence). The ends were cut back, 5 bases at V and 1 base at J, with 13 bases in the middle. This CDR3 is CASSPRRAGTDTQYF. CDR3 DNA sequence: TGTGCCAGCAGTCCTAGGAGGGCTGGCACAGATACGCAGTATTTT.

This clonotype was detected ten times or more. The rearrangement links TRBV12-3 or TRBV12-4 to TRBJ1-5; TRBD1 aligns across 8 bases. The CDR3 has 15 residues. The V and J ends lost 5 bases and 7 bases, in that order; junction bases with no gene match: 10. CDR3 in amino acids: CASSGQGDMYQPQHF. For the CDR3, the DNA is TGTGCCAGCAGTGGACAGGGAGATATGTACCAGCCCCAGCATTTT.

Ten or more counts support this clonotype. The V gene is TRBV10-3, the J gene TRBJ2-7; tentatively, D is TRBD1 (6 bases). Germline lookup yields CDR1 ENHRY and CDR2 SYGVKD. This CDR3 has 21 amino acids. Trimming took off 4 bases at V and 0 bases at J, with 31 bases between the two ends. The CDR3 reads CAISVGPDIDEGVPSSYEQYF. CDR3 nucleotide sequence: TGTGCCATCAGTGTAGGTCCGGACATAGATGAGGGGGTTCCGAGCTCCTACGAGCAGTACTTC.

Remarks on this clonotype: A much larger clone is a single base away; this may be a read error. V is TRBV3-1 and J is TRBJ2-7; possible D gene TRBD1, 5 bases. CDR1 is LGHDT and CDR2 is YNNKEL in the germline V gene (reference sequence). The CDR3 sequence is 11 residues long. The CDR3 spells CASAGLYERYF. DNA for the CDR3: TGTGCCAGCGCAGGGCTCTACGAGCGGTACTTC.

This clonotype was observed at least ten times. This sequence joins TRBV18 and TRBJ2-7; no clear D gene. The CDR3 contains 13 residues. The germline CDR1 and CDR2 sequences are KGHSH and LQKENI. The V and J ends lost 3 bases and 5 bases respectively, with 11 bases between them. The CDR3 reads CASSPVGFNEQYF. The DNA for the CDR3 is TGTGCCAGCTCACCTGTAGGTTTCAACGAGCAGTACTTC.

This clonotype was counted ten times or more. This chain uses TRBV6-1 with TRBJ1-6; D gene ambiguous. Germline CDR1 and CDR2: MNHNS and SASEGT. The ends were cut back, 5 bases at V and 6 bases at J, with 5 bases in the middle. This CDR3 contains 12 residues. This CDR3 reads CASSRTNSPLHF. CDR3 DNA: TGTGCCAGCAGTCGAACTAATTCACCCCTCCACTTT.

The gene calls are TRBV19 and TRBJ2-5; 8 nucleotides line up with TRBD2. V dropped 10 bases and J dropped 1; count of bases not matched to a gene: 5. The length of the CDR3 is 13 residues. Germline CDR1 and CDR2: LNHDA and SQIVND (reference sequence). The CDR3 sequence: CATVGRGQETQYF. CDR3 DNA sequence: TGTGCCACTGTCGGGAGGGGCCAAGAGACCCAGTACTTC.

This chain connects TRBV9 to TRBJ2-7; a weak D match, TRBD1 (6 bases). Germline CDR1 is SGDLS and CDR2 is YYNGEE. The CDR3 totals 15 residues. V lost 3 bases and J lost 4, with 17 bases in between. Here the CDR3 DNA reads TGTGCCAGCAGCGCCGTGGGGGCGGGCCCATACGAGCAGTACTTC. Its protein is CASSAVGAGPYEQYF. Based on the CDR3 plus reference TRBV9 and TRBJ2-7, the full variable domain is DSGVTQTPKHLITATGQRVTLRCSPRSGDLSVYWYQQSLDQGLQFLIQYYNGEERAKGNILERFSAQQFPDLHSELNLSSLELGDSALYFCASSAVGAGPYEQYFGPGTRLTVT.

This clonotype was seen a handful of times. This chain uses TRBV6-1 with TRBJ2-2; weak D call: TRBD1 (6 bases). This CDR3 contains 15 residues. V was clipped by 3 bases and J by 6 bases, with 14 bases between them. The germline CDR1 and CDR2 sequences are MNHNS and SASEGT. The CDR3, as DNA: TGTGCCAGCAGTGACGGGACAAGTCTACCCGGGGAGCTGTTTTTT. Translating gives CASSDGTSLPGELFF.

This clonotype was recorded at least ten times. The chain recombines TRBV7-2 with TRBJ2-2; a weak D match, TRBD2 (6 bases). V lost 5 bases and J 1 base, leaving 8 bases between the germline ends. The CDR3 has 14 residues. Germline CDR1 and CDR2: SGHTA and FQGNSA. Here the CDR3 DNA reads TGTGCCAGCAGCATGGGACTGAACACCGGGGAGCTGTTTTTT. Translation gives CASSMGLNTGELFF.

This clonotype showed up just once. This likely came from a read error, as a far larger clone is one base away. The V and J genes are TRBV7-8 and TRBJ2-2, with a weak D call TRBD1 (5 bases). Trimming took 5 bases from V and 4 from J, leaving 14 bases between them. Looked up from germline, CDR1 is SGHVS and CDR2 is FQNEAQ. The CDR3 is 15 amino acids. The CDR3 coding sequence is TGTGCCAGCAGCCAGACAGAGTGGGGCACCGGGGAGCTGTTTTTT. The encoded protein is CASSQTEWGTGELFF.

This clonotype was seen ten or more times. V is TRBV2 and J is TRBJ2-7; 7 bases are a match to TRBD1. Germline-derived CDR1 and CDR2 are SNHLY and FYNNEI. J gave up 4 bases and V 7 bases, and 10 bases lay outside the gene matches. There are 14 residues in the CDR3. CDR3 sequence: CASTLPGQFYEQYF. The CDR3 DNA reads as TGTGCCAGCACATTACCGGGACAGTTTTACGAGCAGTACTTC.

This clonotype was found a few times. This rearrangement joins TRBV29-1 to TRBJ1-1, with 8 bases lining up with TRBD1. The ends lost 4 bases at V and 4 bases at J; junction bases unmatched: 2. Germline V lookup: CDR1 SQVTM, CDR2 ANQGSEA. The CDR3 has 12 residues. CDR3 residues: CSVGQGFTEAFF. CDR3 DNA: TGCAGCGTTGGACAGGGGTTCACTGAAGCTTTCTTT.

Ten or more counts support this clonotype. The genes are TRBV2 and TRBJ2-2; 11 bases are a match to TRBD2. J was trimmed by 5 bases and V by 8 bases; bases with no gene match: 13. The CDR3 extends over 17 amino acids. The germline V gene has CDR1 SNHLY and CDR2 FYNNEI. The CDR3, as DNA: TGTGCCAGCTCCCCCCGGATAGCGGGAGGGCAGACCGGGGAGCTGTTTTTT. It encodes CASSPRIAGGQTGELFF. Based on the CDR3 plus reference TRBV2 and TRBJ2-2, the full variable domain is EPEVTQTPSHQVTQMGQEVILRCVPISNHLYFYWYRQILGQKVEFLVSFYNNEISEKSEIFDDQFSVERPDGSNFTLKIRSTKLEDSAMYFCASSPRIAGGQTGELFFGEGSRLTVL.

The rearrangement joins TRBV5-1 to TRBJ2-2, with D possibly matching TRBD2 (5 bases). This CDR3 has 17 residues. Germline lookup yields CDR1 SGHRS and CDR2 YFSETQ. The V end was cut by 4 bases, the J end by 4 bases, with 20 bases between. The CDR3 DNA sequence: TGCGCCAGCAGCCGGATGGGAGCAGAGTCGACCACCGGGGAGCTGTTTTTT. It codes for CASSRMGAESTTGELFF.

This clonotype was seen repeatedly, ten times or more. The chain has TRBV6-9 and TRBJ2-7, with 11 bases matching TRBD2. This CDR3 region has 14 residues. The V and J ends lost 6 bases and 3 bases, in that order; junction bases with no gene match: 4. Germline V gene data show CDR1 as MNHGY and CDR2 as SVAAGI. CDR3 nucleotides: TGTGCCAGCAGCTACGGGACTAGCGGCTACGAGCAGTACTTC. Protein: CASSYGTSGYEQYF.

The chain carries TRBV6-1 and TRBJ2-7; 8 nucleotides align to TRBD1. V shed 7 bases and J 6 bases; nucleotides not matched to a gene: 17. The CDR3 has 16 residues. Germline V lookup: CDR1 MNHNS, CDR2 SASEGT. The CDR3 DNA reads TGTGCCAGCACCCTCTCCACAGGGGGTTTACTAGGCGAGCAGTACTTC. It translates to CASTLSTGGLLGEQYF.

This clonotype was picked up many times. The J gene is TRBJ1-1, the V gene TRBV10-3; 7 nucleotides align to TRBD1. The CDR3 runs 14 residues. Germline V CDR1 and CDR2: ENHRY, SYGVKD. The V and J ends lost 10 bases and 5 bases, in that order; junction bases with no gene match: 13. Here the CDR3 DNA reads TGTGCCACCCGACGGGACAGCTCGGGGACTGAAGCTTTCTTT. Protein sequence: CATRRDSSGTEAFF.

The chain joins TRBV30 to TRBJ1-3, with no clear D. The germline V gene encodes CDR1 GTSNPN and CDR2 SVGIG (reference sequence). The V gene lost 7 bases and the J gene lost 0 bases, with 10 bases spanning the gap. This CDR3 has 13 residues. The CDR3 protein is CAFDEISGNTIYF. The CDR3 coding sequence is TGTGCCTTCGACGAAATCTCTGGAAACACCATATATTTT.